The source of this TCR beta chain is a study of T cells in Graves' hyperthyroidism and ophthalmopathy. Findings of the study overall: Among clonotypes expanded in thyroid above 0.001, most were also found in blood. In the analysis, a 13 V-J model separated ophthalmopathy from stable hyperthyroidism.

Uncontrolled infection, other autoimmune disease, pregnancy or lactation barred patients from enrollment. The CDR3 loop spans 14 amino acids. With V trimmed by 2 bases and J by 7 bases, 5 bases remained unmatched. Looked up from germline, CDR1 is MNHEY and CDR2 is SMNVEV (reference sequence). Researchers amplified the TCR beta CDR3 regions from RNA transcripts. Carried out on the TCR CDR3, a first-round RT-PCR used the HTBI primer set. TCRdb analysed the multiplex PCR reads with MiXCR anew, one entry per CDR3 protein. The repertoire holds about 420,000 distinct CDR3 sequences, with around 15% as singletons. Only a few counts were recorded for this clonotype. Its antigen is currently unknown.

The rearrangement joins TRBV27 to TRBJ2-1; 7 positions match TRBD1. The source is a woman under 30 with Graves' hyperthyroidism. The sample taken for sequencing was blood. The CDR3 region is CASSLRGQLNEQFF. In nucleotides, the CDR3 is TGTGCCAGCAGTTTAAGGGGGCAGTTGAATGAGCAGTTCTTC.